This T cell receptor beta chain comes out of a study of OX40 agonist ivuxolimab in advanced cancers. Germline trimming cut 5 bases from V and 7 bases from J; bases unmatched to any gene: 10. Germline CDR1 is SEHNR and CDR2 is FQNEAQ (reference sequence). The CDR3 has 14 residues. Only in-frame clones appear in the TCRdb table, and some are missing; sequencing was by immunoSEQ multiplex PCR. The sample has under 40,000 clones; 65% to 80% are singletons. This TCR came from an adult with an advanced solid tumor such as melanoma, head and neck, liver or kidney cancer. This chain uses TRBV7-9 with TRBJ1-2, with 7 bases that match TRBD1. Here the sequenced sample was CD4+ or CD8+ T cells sorted from blood, taken in a trial of the OX40 agonist ivuxolimab. CDR3 nucleotides: TGTGCCAGCAGCCTCGGGACAGACGGCGGTGGCTACACCTTC. This translates into CASSLGTDGGGYTF.